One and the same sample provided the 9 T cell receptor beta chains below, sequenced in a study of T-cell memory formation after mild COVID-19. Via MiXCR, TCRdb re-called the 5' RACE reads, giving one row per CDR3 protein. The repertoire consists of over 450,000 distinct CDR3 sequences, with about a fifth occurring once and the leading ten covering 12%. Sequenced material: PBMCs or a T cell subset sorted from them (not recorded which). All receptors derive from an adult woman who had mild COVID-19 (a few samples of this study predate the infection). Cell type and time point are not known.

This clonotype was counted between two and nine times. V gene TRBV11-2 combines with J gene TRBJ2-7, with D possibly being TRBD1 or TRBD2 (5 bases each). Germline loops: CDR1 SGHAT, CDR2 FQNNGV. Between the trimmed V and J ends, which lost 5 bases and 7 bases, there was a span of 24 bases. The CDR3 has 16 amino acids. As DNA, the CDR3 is TGTGCCAGCAGCCCCGCCGAGACAGCGGACCCCTTTGAGCAGTACTTC. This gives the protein CASSPAETADPFEQYF.

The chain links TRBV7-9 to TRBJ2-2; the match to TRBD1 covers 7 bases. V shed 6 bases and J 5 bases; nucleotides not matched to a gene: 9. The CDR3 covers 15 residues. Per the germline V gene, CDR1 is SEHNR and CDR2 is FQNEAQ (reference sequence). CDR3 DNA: TGTGCCAGCAGTCGACAGGGTTGGCGAACCGGGGAGCTGTTTTTT. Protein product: CASSRQGWRTGELFF.

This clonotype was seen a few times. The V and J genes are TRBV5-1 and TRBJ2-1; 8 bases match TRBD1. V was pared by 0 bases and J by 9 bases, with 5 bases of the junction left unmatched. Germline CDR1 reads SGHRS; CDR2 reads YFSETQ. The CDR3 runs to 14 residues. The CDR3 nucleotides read TGCGCCAGCAGCTTGGTGACAGGGGTGAGTGAGCAGTTCTTC. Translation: CASSLVTGVSEQFF.

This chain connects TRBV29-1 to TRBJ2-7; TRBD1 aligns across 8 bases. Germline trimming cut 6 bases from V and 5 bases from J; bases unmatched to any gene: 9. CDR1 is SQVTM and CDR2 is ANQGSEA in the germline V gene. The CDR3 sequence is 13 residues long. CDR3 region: CSVKWTGYNEQYF. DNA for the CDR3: TGCAGCGTCAAGTGGACAGGGTATAACGAGCAGTACTTC.

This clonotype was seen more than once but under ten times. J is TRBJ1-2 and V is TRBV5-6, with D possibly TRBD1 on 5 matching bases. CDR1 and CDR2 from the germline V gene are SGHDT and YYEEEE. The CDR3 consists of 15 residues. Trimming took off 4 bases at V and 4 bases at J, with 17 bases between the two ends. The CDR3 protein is CASSPRQTRGYGYTF. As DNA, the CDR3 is TGTGCCAGCAGCCCTCGACAGACACGGGGCTATGGCTACACCTTC.

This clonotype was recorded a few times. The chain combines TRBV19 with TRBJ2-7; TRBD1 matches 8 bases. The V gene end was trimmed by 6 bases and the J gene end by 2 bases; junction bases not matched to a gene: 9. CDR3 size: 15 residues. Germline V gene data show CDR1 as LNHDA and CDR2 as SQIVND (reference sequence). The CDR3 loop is CASRPPGTGPYEQYF. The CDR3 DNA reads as TGTGCCAGTAGGCCCCCGGGGACAGGTCCCTACGAGCAGTACTTC. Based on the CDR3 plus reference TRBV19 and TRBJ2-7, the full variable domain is DGGITQSPKYLFRKEGQNVTLSCEQNLNHDAMYWYRQDPGQGLRLIYYSQIVNDFQKGDIAEGYSVSREKKESFPLTVTSAQKNPTAFYLCASRPPGTGPYEQYFGPGTRLTVT.

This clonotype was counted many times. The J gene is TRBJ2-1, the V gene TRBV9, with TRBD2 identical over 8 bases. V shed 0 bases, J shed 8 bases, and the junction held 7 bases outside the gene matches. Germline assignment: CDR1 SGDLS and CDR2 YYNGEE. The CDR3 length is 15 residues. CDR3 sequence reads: CASSVELGLVYEQFF. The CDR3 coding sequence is TGTGCCAGCAGCGTAGAGTTGGGACTAGTATATGAGCAGTTCTTC.

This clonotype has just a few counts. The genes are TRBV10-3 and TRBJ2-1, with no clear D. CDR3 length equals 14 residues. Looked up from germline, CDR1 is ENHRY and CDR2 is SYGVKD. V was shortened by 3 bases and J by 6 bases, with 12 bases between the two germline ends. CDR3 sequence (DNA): TGTGCCATCAGTGAATTCCCCTCGGGCAATGAGCAGTTCTTC. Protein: CAISEFPSGNEQFF.

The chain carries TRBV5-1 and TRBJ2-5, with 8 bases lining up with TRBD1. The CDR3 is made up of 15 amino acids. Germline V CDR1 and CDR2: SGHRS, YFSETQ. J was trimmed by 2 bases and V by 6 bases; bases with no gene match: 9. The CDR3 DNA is TGCGCCAGCACCTCAGGGGGCGGACTACAAGAGACCCAGTACTTC. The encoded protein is CASTSGGGLQETQYF.